This is a list of T cell receptor beta chains from one sample in a study of T cell changes during pregnancy in multiple sclerosis. The data were produced by immunoSEQ multiplex PCR, yet TCRdb's version contains in-frame clones alone and is incomplete. The repertoire holds about 34,000 clones, with approximately 90% as singletons. Here the sequenced sample was CD8+ T cells from peripheral blood mononuclear cells, taken in the third trimester of pregnancy. The receptors originated from a female donor with multiple sclerosis, enrolled in a pregnancy study. CDR3s include the opening cysteine and the closing phenylalanine or tryptophan. A D gene is named only where the DNA matches it firmly. Rows give clone size only sometimes, using once, few, many, or a class for an expanded clone.

>NA|TRBJ2-2|TRBV9|NA
CASSPTGTGELFF
TGTGCCAGCAGCCCAACGGGGACCGGGGAGCTGTTTTTT
>NA|TRBJ1-1|TRBV4-1|few
CASSHGQNTEAFF
TGCGCCAGCAGCCACGGACAGAACACTGAAGCTTTCTTT
>TRBD1|TRBJ1-1|TRBV2|NA
CASSRGQGLMTEAFF
TGTGCCAGCAGTCGAGGACAGGGCCTCATGACTGAAGCTTTCTTT
>NA|TRBJ2-2|TRBV29-1|few
CSVEGGVGLGTGELFF
TGCAGCGTTGAGGGCGGGGTGGGTTTAGGAACCGGGGAGCTGTTTTTT
>TRBD2|TRBJ2-4|TRBV7-3|NA
CASSLDGTSNDIQYF
TGTGCCAGCAGCCTTGACGGGACTAGTAATGACATTCAGTACTTC
>TRBD1|TRBJ2-3|TRBV4-1|NA
CASSQEPGQGVTDTQYF
TGCGCCAGCAGCCAAGAACCGGGACAGGGAGTCACAGATACGCAGTATTTT
>NA|TRBJ1-3|TRBV7-9|NA
CASSPPGLGNTIYF
TGTGCCAGCAGCCCCCCGGGACTTGGAAACACCATATATTTT
>TRBD1|TRBJ1-3|TRBV19|NA
CASTLWGTGVSGNTIYF
TGTGCCAGTACCCTATGGGGGACAGGCGTCTCTGGAAACACCATATATTTT
>NA|TRBJ2-7|TRBV4-3|NA
CASSQGGELYEQYF
TGCGCCAGCAGCCAAGGGGGCGAGCTCTACGAGCAGTACTTC
>TRBD1|TRBJ1-1|TRBV11-1|NA
CASSYRGGTEAFF
TGTGCCAGCAGCTACAGGGGAGGCACTGAAGCTTTCTTT
>NA|TRBJ1-1|TRBV9|NA
CASSVDSGMGTEAFF
TGTGCCAGCAGCGTAGATTCGGGGATGGGGACTGAAGCTTTCTTT
>TRBD2|TRBJ2-1|TRBV7-9|NA
CASSLSGGAYNEQFF
TGTGCCAGCAGCTTAAGCGGGGGGGCCTACAATGAGCAGTTCTTC
>NA|TRBJ2-1|TRBV19|NA
CASRIRRDPDEQFF
TGTGCCAGTAGAATAAGGAGGGATCCGGATGAGCAGTTCTTC
>NA|TRBJ1-4|TRBV7-6|NA
CASSLDSGGHEKLFF
TGTGCCAGCAGCTTAGACTCCGGGGGTCATGAAAAACTGTTTTTT
>NA|TRBJ1-2|TRBV5-6|NA
CASSSRGGNYGYTF
TGTGCCAGCAGCTCGAGGGGGGGGAACTATGGCTACACCTTC
>NA|TRBJ1-2|TRBV9|NA
CASFGANYGYTF
TGTGCCAGCTTCGGAGCGAACTATGGCTACACCTTC
>NA|TRBJ1-3|TRBV6-5|NA
CASSYGQFPGNTIYF
TGTGCCAGCAGTTACGGACAGTTCCCTGGAAACACCATATATTTT
>NA|TRBJ1-2|TRBV2|NA
CAAQKRGAYGYTF
TGTGCCGCCCAAAAAAGGGGTGCCTATGGCTACACCTTC
>TRBD2|TRBJ2-3|TRBV19|NA
CASSGLSGESGTQYF
TGTGCCAGTAGTGGGCTTAGCGGGGAATCGGGTACGCAGTATTTT
>NA|TRBJ1-1|TRBV4-3|NA
CASSQDSSRNTEAFF
TGCGCCAGCAGCCAGGACTCCTCGCGGAACACTGAAGCTTTCTTT
>TRBD1|TRBJ1-1|TRBV9|few
CASSNPSRGQGNTEAFF
TGTGCCAGCAGCAACCCATCCCGGGGACAGGGGAACACTGAAGCTTTCTTT
>NA|TRBJ2-3|TRBV15|once
CATGQEGITDTQYF
TGTGCCACCGGACAGGAGGGTATAACAGATACGCAGTATTTT
>TRBD1|TRBJ2-7|TRBV7-9|NA
CASSPIGTAFYEQYF
TGTGCCAGCAGCCCGATCGGGACAGCGTTCTACGAGCAGTACTTC
>TRBD1|TRBJ2-2|TRBV7-6|NA
CASRGDRKTNTGELFF
TGTGCCAGCAGGGGGGACAGAAAAACGAACACCGGGGAGCTGTTTTTT
>NA|TRBJ1-4|TRBV5-3|NA
CARSLDSKYGEKLFF
TGTGCCAGAAGCTTGGACAGTAAATACGGTGAAAAACTGTTTTTT
>NA|TRBJ2-7|TRBV10-1|NA
CASRLTAPPSYEQYF
TGCGCCAGCAGATTAACAGCACCACCTTCCTACGAGCAGTACTTC
>TRBD2|TRBJ2-5|TRBV6-5|NA
CASSYSTGGPETQYF
TGTGCCAGCAGTTACTCGACGGGGGGGCCAGAGACCCAGTACTTC
>NA|TRBJ1-1|TRBV15|NA
CATSFGRAEAFF
TGTGCCACCAGCTTCGGGAGGGCTGAAGCTTTCTTT
>NA|TRBJ2-1|TRBV27|NA
CASISRGANEQFF
TGTGCCAGCATCTCACGGGGGGCAAATGAGCAGTTCTTC
>TRBD1|TRBJ2-7|TRBV2|NA
CASSEGTGGFGEQYF
TGTGCCAGCAGTGAAGGGACAGGGGGATTTGGAGAGCAGTACTTC
>TRBD1|TRBJ1-2|TRBV4-3|NA
CASSHRLRTGQGADGYTF
TGCGCCAGCAGCCACCGACTGCGAACAGGACAGGGGGCAGATGGCTACACCTTC
>NA|TRBJ1-1|TRBV9|NA
CASSPGDLNTEAFF
TGTGCCAGCAGCCCGGGGGACTTGAACACTGAAGCTTTCTTT
>NA|TRBJ1-6|TRBV6-1|NA
CASSEFDSSYNSPLHF
TGTGCCAGCAGTGAATTTGACAGCTCCTATAATTCACCCCTCCACTTT
>TRBD2|TRBJ2-3|TRBV9|NA
CASSVGGGSTDTQYF
TGTGCCAGCAGCGTAGGCGGGGGGAGCACAGATACGCAGTATTTT
>NA|TRBJ1-2|TRBV27|medium-sized
CASSTTENYGYTF
TGTGCCAGCAGCACGACAGAAAACTATGGCTACACCTTC
>TRBD1|TRBJ2-5|TRBV18|NA
CASSPGQGETQYF
TGTGCCAGCTCACCGGGACAGGGGGAGACCCAGTACTTC